This TCR beta chain was profiled in a study of CD8 T cells in Susac syndrome. Study details: Patients with Susac syndrome were, at the time of blood collection, therapy-naive, maintained on corticosteroids, or maintained on intravenous immunoglobulin alone.

Random hexamers primed reverse transcription of about 0.5 to 1 ug RNA. From the immunoSEQ multiplex PCR reads, TCRdb called clonotypes with MiXCR, one entry per CDR3 protein. The repertoire holds some 200,000 distinct CDR3 sequences, approximately 96% seen once, with 0.09% to 0.1% in the top ten. V dropped 1 base and J dropped 5; count of bases not matched to a gene: 6. From germline, CDR1 is SGDLS and CDR2 YYNGEE. This CDR3 has 17 amino acids. The chain has TRBV9 and TRBJ2-2; TRBD2 matches 12 bases. This clonotype was sampled from a human donor with Susac syndrome. The sample comprised CD4+ T cells from PBMCs. DNA of the CDR3: TGTGCCAGCAGCGTATCTAGCGGGGGGGCAGGAACCGGGGAGCTGTTTTTT. Amino acid sequence: CASSVSSGGAGTGELFF.